This entry lists 28 T cell receptor beta chains sequenced from one sample in a study of shared clonotypes between healthy human individuals. The repertoire was sequenced with immunoSEQ multiplex PCR; TCRdb's copy has only in-frame clones and lacks some. The data hold roughly 700,000 clones, with approximately 79% observed a single time. Sequenced: memory CD4+ T cells sorted from blood. Regarding subset: CD45RA-negative fraction. Source of these receptors: a young woman in good health.

This clone was recorded once. V and J are TRBV5-1 and TRBJ1-1, with TRBD1 identical over 7 bases. This CDR3 has 13 amino acids. CDR1 is SGHRS, CDR2 YFSETQ, per germline. V was clipped by 0 bases and J by 9 bases; unmatched bases: 5. The CDR3 here is CASSLGQGPKAFF. The CDR3 DNA reads TGCGCCAGCAGCTTGGGACAGGGACCCAAAGCTTTCTTT.

The CDR3 coding sequence is TGTGCCAGCAGCCCTAGTACTAGAATCAGTAATGAGCAGTTCTTC. Its translation: CASSPSTRISNEQFF. The V gene is TRBV7-2, the J gene TRBJ2-1; perhaps TRBD2 as D (5 bases). The V gene's germline CDR1 is SGHTA and CDR2 FQGNSA. This CDR3 contains 15 residues. Between the trimmed V and J ends, which lost 5 bases and 7 bases, there was a span of 18 bases.

This sequence joins TRBV10-2 and TRBJ1-5, with TRBD1 identical over 8 bases. V shed 4 bases and J 1 base; nucleotides not matched to a gene: 3. Germline V gene lookup returns CDR1 WSHSY and CDR2 SAAADI. The CDR3 spans 15 residues. In nucleotides, the CDR3 is TGCGCCAGCAGTGGGCAGGGGGCAAGCAATCAGCCCCAGCATTTT. Translating it yields CASSGQGASNQPQHF.

V gene TRBV18 combines with J gene TRBJ2-1; D may correspond to TRBD1 or TRBD2 (5 bases each). The length of the CDR3 is 15 residues. Trimming stripped 3 bases from V and 8 bases from J, with 17 bases between. The germline V gene has CDR1 KGHSH and CDR2 LQKENI. DNA for the CDR3: TGTGCCAGCTCACCGGCCGGGGCTAGCTTCGATGAGCAGTTCTTC. As protein: CASSPAGASFDEQFF.

This clone was counted between two and nine times. The rearrangement links TRBV7-9 to TRBJ2-7; D is tentatively TRBD1 or TRBD2 (5 bases each). The CDR3 loop spans 12 amino acids. CDR1 and CDR2 (germline): SEHNR, FQNEAQ (reference sequence). The ends were cut back, 5 bases at V and 6 bases at J, with 11 bases in the middle. CDR3 nucleotide sequence: TGTGCCAGCAGCCCCGGGACCACCGAGCAGTACTTC. Protein product: CASSPGTTEQYF.

The V call is TRBV25-1, the J call TRBJ2-5; the D is unclear. The V end lost 3 bases, the J end lost 7 bases, and 9 bases lay between the germline ends. The CDR3 totals 12 residues. The V gene's germline CDR1 is MGHDK and CDR2 SYGVNS. The CDR3 reads CASSEQFGTQYF. The CDR3 DNA sequence: TGTGCCAGCAGTGAGCAATTTGGGACCCAGTACTTC.

This sequence joins TRBV19 and TRBJ2-2, with TRBD2 matching 9 bases. CDR1 and CDR2 (germline): LNHDA, SQIVND (reference sequence). The trim removed 6 bases at V and 2 bases at J, leaving 4 bases unmatched. The CDR3 contains 15 residues. CDR3 DNA sequence: TGTGCCAGTAGGAAGCGGGAGGCAAACACCGGGGAGCTGTTTTTT. It encodes CASRKREANTGELFF.

The chain recombines TRBV7-6 with TRBJ2-5; D perhaps matches TRBD1 (6 bases). This CDR3 has 15 amino acids. Germline V gene sequence: CDR1 SGHVS, CDR2 FNYEAQ. With 4 bases removed from V and 5 bases from J, the gap between germline ends came to 17 bases. As DNA, the CDR3 is TGTGCCAGCAGCTCATGGGTCAGGCAGGGGGAGACCCAGTACTTC. Translating gives CASSSWVRQGETQYF. The whole variable domain, filled in from reference TRBV7-6 and TRBJ2-5, reads GAGVSQSPRYKVTKRGQDVALRCDPISGHVSLYWYRQALGQGPEFLTYFNYEAQQDKSGLPNDRFSAERPEGSISTLTIQRTEQRDSAMYRCASSSWVRQGETQYFGPGTRLLVL.

The V call is TRBV27, the J call TRBJ1-3; no reliable D call. The V and J ends lost 5 bases and 0 bases respectively, with 29 bases between them. This CDR3 comprises 21 residues. Germline V gives CDR1 MNHEY, CDR2 SMNVEV (reference sequence). The CDR3 reads CASSPIVPGSSFSYSGNTIYF. The CDR3 DNA reads TGTGCCAGCAGTCCCATCGTCCCCGGGTCAAGCTTCAGTTACTCTGGAAACACCATATATTTT.

This rearrangement joins TRBV11-2 to TRBJ2-5; maybe TRBD2 (6 bases). This CDR3 is built from 13 residues. Trimming took 5 bases from V and 5 from J, leaving 12 bases between them. From germline, CDR1 is SGHAT and CDR2 FQNNGV. In nucleotides, the CDR3 is TGTGCCAGCAGCCGGGACTGGGGGGAGACCCAGTACTTC. Its translation is CASSRDWGETQYF.

The rearrangement links TRBV27 to TRBJ2-3; no clear D gene. This CDR3 spans 14 amino acids. The V end was cut by 3 bases, the J end by 4 bases, with 11 bases between. Germline CDR1 and CDR2: MNHEY and SMNVEV (reference sequence). The CDR3 DNA reads as TGTGCCAGCAGTTTTAAGCGCCTGGCAGATACGCAGTATTTT. Translated: CASSFKRLADTQYF.

The V call is TRBV2, the J call TRBJ2-5, with D perhaps given as TRBD1 or TRBD2 (5 bases each). Trimming stripped 8 bases from V and 3 bases from J, with 16 bases between. CDR3 length equals 14 residues. CDR1 and CDR2 (germline): SNHLY, FYNNEI. CDR3 protein: CASFRDRSKETQYF. CDR3 DNA: TGTGCCAGCTTCCGGGACCGGAGTAAAGAGACCCAGTACTTC.

This clone has a handful of counts. V and J are TRBV9 and TRBJ2-1; 9 nucleotides agree with TRBD2. CDR1 is SGDLS, CDR2 YYNGEE, per germline. This CDR3 is 15 amino acids long. J gave up 5 bases and V 3 bases, and 6 bases lay outside the gene matches. In DNA form, the CDR3 reads TGTGCCAGCAGCGCAGGGACTAGCCCTAACAATGAGCAGTTCTTC. This translates into CASSAGTSPNNEQFF. The full variable domain, completed using reference TRBV9 and TRBJ2-1, is DSGVTQTPKHLITATGQRVTLRCSPRSGDLSVYWYQQSLDQGLQFLIQYYNGEERAKGNILERFSAQQFPDLHSELNLSSLELGDSALYFCASSAGTSPNNEQFFGPGTRLTVL.

Only a few counts were recorded for this clone. The gene calls are TRBV7-9 and TRBJ2-1; 7 bases line up with TRBD1. V lost 5 bases and J lost 3; bases outside the gene matches: 7. From germline, CDR1 is SEHNR and CDR2 FQNEAQ (reference sequence). The CDR3 totals 15 residues. Here the CDR3 DNA reads TGTGCCAGCAGCATTTTAGGGGACAGCTACAATGAGCAGTTCTTC. Its protein product is CASSILGDSYNEQFF.

This chain connects TRBV19 to TRBJ2-1; D unresolved. Trimming removed 2 bases from V and 5 bases from J, with 4 bases in between. This CDR3 region has 12 residues. CDR1 and CDR2 from the germline V gene are LNHDA and SQIVND (reference sequence). CDR3 sequence: CASSIQNNEQFF. For the CDR3, the DNA is TGTGCCAGTAGTATACAGAACAATGAGCAGTTCTTC.

The CDR3 bases are TGTGCCAGCAGCTTAGGAAGTTCGTCTCCTCCCCCCCGGGGCTACACCTTC. This translates into CASSLGSSSPPPRGYTF. The chain is built from TRBV7-9 and TRBJ1-2; D is uncertain. CDR3 length: 17 residues. CDR1 SEHNR and CDR2 FQNEAQ come from the germline V gene (reference sequence). V lost 1 base and J 8 bases, leaving 23 bases between the germline ends.

This chain links TRBV5-8 with TRBJ2-1; D may be TRBD1 (6 bases). The CDR3 sequence is 17 residues long. V gave up 4 bases and J gave up 0 bases, with 17 bases separating them. Germline lookup yields CDR1 SGHTS and CDR2 YDEGEE. This CDR3 is CASSSGMGTRSYNEQFF. The CDR3 DNA reads as TGTGCCAGCAGCAGTGGAATGGGGACACGCTCCTACAATGAGCAGTTCTTC.

This clone has only a few counts. This chain connects TRBV7-9 to TRBJ2-7; D not resolved. The germline V and J ends were trimmed by 5 bases and 2 bases, with 13 bases remaining between them. Germline V gene data show CDR1 as SEHNR and CDR2 as FQNEAQ (reference sequence). The CDR3 runs 14 residues. Here the CDR3 DNA reads TGTGCCAGCAGCCTAGGCAGTCGCACCTACGAGCAGTACTTC. Residues: CASSLGSRTYEQYF.

The rearrangement uses TRBV19 and TRBJ1-2; no definite D call. Germline assignment: CDR1 LNHDA and CDR2 SQIVND (reference sequence). The CDR3 loop spans 11 amino acids. Trimming removed 9 bases from V and 6 bases from J, with 11 bases in between. The CDR3 DNA reads as TGTGCCAGCACCGACACGAATGGCTACACCTTC. This sequence encodes CASTDTNGYTF.

The chain links TRBV19 to TRBJ2-7; 9 bases fit TRBD2. There are 14 residues in the CDR3. The V and J ends lost 6 bases and 2 bases, in that order; junction bases with no gene match: 5. The V gene's germline CDR1 is LNHDA and CDR2 SQIVND (reference sequence). In DNA form, the CDR3 reads TGTGCCAGTAGCTGGACTAGCGAGACCTACGAGCAGTACTTC. Its protein is CASSWTSETYEQYF. The whole variable domain, filled in from reference TRBV19 and TRBJ2-7, reads DGGITQSPKYLFRKEGQNVTLSCEQNLNHDAMYWYRQDPGQGLRLIYYSQIVNDFQKGDIAEGYSVSREKKESFPLTVTSAQKNPTAFYLCASSWTSETYEQYFGPGTRLTVT.

This clone came up a few times. This chain joins TRBV6-1 and TRBJ1-2, with no clear D. Trimming stripped 4 bases from V and 0 bases from J, with 12 bases between. The germline V gene has CDR1 MNHNS and CDR2 SASEGT. The CDR3 is made up of 15 amino acids. The CDR3 nucleotides read TGTGCCAGCAGTGCCTCACCGACGGCTAACTATGGCTACACCTTC. It is translated as CASSASPTANYGYTF.

The rearrangement uses TRBV30 and TRBJ2-7; 15 bases fit TRBD2. This CDR3 is 17 amino acids long. Trimming cost V 1 base and J 0 bases; bases outside gene matches: 4. Germline CDR1 is GTSNPN and CDR2 is SVGIG (reference sequence). The CDR3 loop is CAWSAGTSGRSSYEQYF. For the CDR3, the DNA is TGTGCCTGGAGTGCCGGGACTAGCGGGAGGAGCTCCTACGAGCAGTACTTC.

This chain links TRBV5-1 with TRBJ1-1, with D possibly TRBD1 on 6 matching bases. The length of the CDR3 is 16 residues. The V end lost 4 bases, the J end lost 3 bases, and 19 bases lay between the germline ends. From germline, CDR1 is SGHRS and CDR2 YFSETQ. DNA of the CDR3: TGCGCCAGCAGCCGGGACAACACCAACTCGTACACTGAAGCTTTCTTT. Its protein is CASSRDNTNSYTEAFF. Drawing the rest from reference TRBV5-1 and TRBJ1-1, the complete variable domain is KAGVTQTPRYLIKTRGQQVTLSCSPISGHRSVSWYQQTPGQGLQFLFEYFSETQRNKGNFPGRFSGRQFSNSRSEMNVSTLELGDSALYLCASSRDNTNSYTEAFFGQGTRLTVV.

The genes are TRBV6-6 and TRBJ2-5, with D perhaps TRBD1 (6 bases). Germline V CDR1 and CDR2: MNHNY, SVGAGI (reference sequence). V was shortened by 8 bases and J by 2 bases, with 12 bases between the two germline ends. The CDR3 loop spans 13 amino acids. In DNA, the CDR3 is TGTGCCAGCCAAAGGGGGATACAAGAGACCCAGTACTTC. It specifies CASQRGIQETQYF.

This clone was recorded only once. The chain links TRBV27 to TRBJ1-2, with a tentative D call TRBD1 (6 bases). V lost 2 bases and J lost 5, with 15 bases in between. This CDR3 is built from 15 residues. CDR1 and CDR2 (germline): MNHEY, SMNVEV (reference sequence). The CDR3 spells CASSLRGDLGYGYTF. The CDR3, as DNA: TGTGCCAGCAGTTTAAGGGGGGACCTGGGGTATGGCTACACCTTC.

The rearrangement uses TRBV11-2 and TRBJ1-2, with D tentatively TRBD1 (5 bases). Germline lookup yields CDR1 SGHAT and CDR2 FQNNGV. The CDR3 extends over 15 amino acids. V dropped 0 bases and J dropped 4 bases, with 12 bases sitting between them. The CDR3 DNA is TGTGCCAGCAGCTTAGATCTGGGGGACTTCTATGGCTACACCTTC. This sequence encodes CASSLDLGDFYGYTF.

The CDR3 DNA is TGCAGCGTTCAGGGGGACAATTCACCCCTCCACTTT. This gives the protein CSVQGDNSPLHF. The genes are TRBV29-1 and TRBJ1-6, with TRBD1 matching over 7 bases. CDR3 size: 12 residues. Germline CDR1 and CDR2: SQVTM and ANQGSEA. V gave up 5 bases and J gave up 7 bases; unmatched junction bases: 2.

The V call is TRBV5-1, the J call TRBJ2-7, with TRBD2 as a possible D gene (6 bases). The V end was cut by 4 bases, the J end by 12 bases, with 20 bases between. The CDR3 spans 13 residues. Germline CDR1 and CDR2: SGHRS and YFSETQ. The CDR3 loop is CASSDDEGAGLYF. In DNA form, the CDR3 reads TGCGCCAGCAGCGATGATGAGGGAGCGGGTTTGTACTTC.